Below are 6 T cell receptor beta chains sequenced from a single sample in a study of blood T cell repertoires in COVID-19. The data were produced by immunoSEQ multiplex PCR, yet TCRdb's version contains in-frame clones alone and is incomplete. The data contain under 100,000 clones, 89% of them singletons. Sequencing used peripheral blood. These TCRs come from a man aged 45-65 years with acute or convalescent COVID-19.

This clone was seen a single time. The CDR3 protein is CASSLGQIEAFF. In DNA form, the CDR3 reads TGTGCCAGCAGTTTAGGGCAAATTGAAGCTTTCTTT. This chain joins TRBV12-3 or TRBV12-4 and TRBJ1-1; D ambiguous. This CDR3 spans 12 amino acids. Trimming shortened V by 1 base and J by 7 bases, and 7 bases separated the two germline ends.

This clone has a single count. The V call is TRBV7-9, the J call TRBJ1-5; D unclear. The V end lost 2 bases, the J end lost 5 bases, and 4 bases lay between the germline ends. This CDR3 contains 12 residues. CDR1 is SEHNR, CDR2 FQNEAQ, per germline (reference sequence). DNA for the CDR3: TGTGCCAGCAGCTTACCTCATCAGCCCCAGCATTTT. Its protein is CASSLPHQPQHF.

The chain carries TRBV3-1 (or the pseudogene TRBV3-2) and TRBJ2-2; 10 bases match TRBD2. This CDR3 comprises 14 residues. Per germline, CDR1 LGHDT and CDR2 YNNKEL (reference sequence). V shed 10 bases, J shed 6 bases, and the junction held 8 bases outside the gene matches. The CDR3 DNA sequence: TGTGCCACCTCCGGGACTAGCGACGCCGGGGAGCTGTTTTTT. As protein: CATSGTSDAGELFF.

The chain joins TRBV3-1 (or the pseudogene TRBV3-2) to TRBJ1-4, with D unresolved. The length of the CDR3 is 10 residues. The germline V and J ends were trimmed by 9 bases and 7 bases, with 6 bases remaining between them. Germline values: CDR1 LGHDT, CDR2 YNNKEL (reference sequence). The CDR3 is CASGSEKLFF. CDR3 DNA sequence: TGTGCCAGTGGTAGTGAAAAACTGTTTTTT.

The V and J genes are TRBV18 and TRBJ2-3, with 7 bases identical to TRBD2. Germline V CDR1 and CDR2: KGHSH, LQKENI. The CDR3 extends over 16 amino acids. V lost 4 bases, J lost 1 base, and 8 bases stayed unmatched. CDR3 in DNA: TGTGCCAGCTCACGGACCGAGCGGGGACGCACAGATACGCAGTATTTT. Translated: CASSRTERGRTDTQYF. Full variable domain (missing parts from reference TRBV18 and TRBJ2-3): NAGVMQNPRHLVRRRGQEARLRCSPMKGHSHVYWYRQLPEEGLKFMVYLQKENIIDESGMPKERFSAEFPKEGPSILRIQQVVRGDSAAYFCASSRTERGRTDTQYFGPGTRLTVL.

The table lists this clone with a count of one. The DNA of the CDR3 is TGTGCCAGCAGCTTCGGACAGGGGGGTGAAAAACTGTTTTTT. The encoded protein is CASSFGQGGEKLFF. J is TRBJ1-4 and V is TRBV2; 10 nucleotides line up with TRBD1. Germline lookup yields CDR1 SNHLY and CDR2 FYNNEI. J gave up 7 bases and V 6 bases, and 5 bases lay outside the gene matches. The CDR3 has 14 residues.